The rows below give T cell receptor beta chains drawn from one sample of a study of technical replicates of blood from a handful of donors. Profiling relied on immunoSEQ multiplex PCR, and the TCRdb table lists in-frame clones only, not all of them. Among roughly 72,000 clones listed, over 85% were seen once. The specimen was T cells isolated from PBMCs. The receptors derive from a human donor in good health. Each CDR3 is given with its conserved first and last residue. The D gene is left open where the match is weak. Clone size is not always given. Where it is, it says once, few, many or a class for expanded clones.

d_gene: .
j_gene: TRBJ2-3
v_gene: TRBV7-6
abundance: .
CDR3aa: CASSTPGAPSTDTQYF
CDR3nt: TGTGCCAGCAGCACCCCAGGGGCGCCCAGCACAGATACGCAGTATTTT

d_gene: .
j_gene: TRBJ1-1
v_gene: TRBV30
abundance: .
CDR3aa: CALGSMTVGNTEAFF
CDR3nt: TGTGCGCTGGGATCTATGACAGTCGGAAACACTGAAGCTTTCTTT

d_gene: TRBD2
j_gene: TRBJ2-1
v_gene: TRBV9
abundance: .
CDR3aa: CASSVAVGLAPYNEQFF
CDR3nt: TGTGCCAGCAGCGTAGCTGTCGGACTAGCGCCTTACAATGAGCAGTTCTTC

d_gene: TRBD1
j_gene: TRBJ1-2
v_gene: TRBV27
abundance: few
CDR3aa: CASSSDRGRGYTF
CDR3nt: TGTGCCAGCAGTTCGGACAGGGGGCGAGGCTACACCTTC

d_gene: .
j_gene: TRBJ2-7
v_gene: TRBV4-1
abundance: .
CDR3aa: CASSQGLGQFEQYF
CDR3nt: TGCGCCAGCAGCCAAGGACTAGGTCAGTTCGAGCAGTACTTC

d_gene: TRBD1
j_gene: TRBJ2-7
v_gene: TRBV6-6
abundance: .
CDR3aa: CASSYSGTGLSEQYF
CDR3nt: TGTGCCAGCAGTTACTCGGGGACAGGCTTGAGCGAGCAGTACTTC

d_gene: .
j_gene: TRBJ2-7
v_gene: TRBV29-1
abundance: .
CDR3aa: CSVSGLRSSYEQYF
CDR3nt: TGCAGCGTTTCGGGACTTCGGAGCTCCTACGAGCAGTACTTC

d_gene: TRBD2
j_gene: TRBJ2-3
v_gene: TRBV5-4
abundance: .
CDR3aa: CASSLGGAGVADTQYF
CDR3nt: TGTGCCAGCAGCCTGGGGGGAGCGGGAGTGGCAGATACGCAGTATTTT

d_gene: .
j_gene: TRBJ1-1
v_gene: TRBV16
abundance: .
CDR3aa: CASSPVFQMNTEAFF
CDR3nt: TGTGCCAGCAGCCCTGTATTCCAGATGAACACTGAAGCTTTCTTT

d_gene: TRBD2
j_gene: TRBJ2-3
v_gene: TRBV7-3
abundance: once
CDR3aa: CASSSSGVADTQYF
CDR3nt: TGTGCCAGCAGCTCTAGCGGGGTGGCAGATACGCAGTATTTT

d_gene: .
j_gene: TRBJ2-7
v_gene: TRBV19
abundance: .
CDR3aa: CASSIKGGVYEQYF
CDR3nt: TGTGCCAGTAGTATAAAAGGGGGAGTCTACGAGCAGTACTTC

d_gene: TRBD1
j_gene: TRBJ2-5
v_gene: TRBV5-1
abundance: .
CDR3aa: CASSFDREETQYF
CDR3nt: TGCGCCAGCAGCTTTGACAGGGAGGAGACCCAGTACTTC

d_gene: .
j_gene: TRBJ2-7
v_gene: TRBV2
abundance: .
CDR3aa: CASSGLDGAYEQYF
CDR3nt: TGTGCCAGCAGTGGCCTGGACGGGGCCTACGAGCAGTACTTC

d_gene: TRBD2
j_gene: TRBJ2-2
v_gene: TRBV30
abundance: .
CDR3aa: CAWSVRRVAGNTGELFF
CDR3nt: TGTGCCTGGAGTGTACGGCGAGTAGCGGGGAACACCGGGGAGCTGTTTTTT

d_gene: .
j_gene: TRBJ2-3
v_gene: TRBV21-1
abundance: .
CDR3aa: CASSSLPPQLAGVSTDTQYF
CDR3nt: TGTGCCAGCAGCTCCCTACCCCCCCAACTAGCGGGGGTGAGCACAGATACGCAGTATTTT

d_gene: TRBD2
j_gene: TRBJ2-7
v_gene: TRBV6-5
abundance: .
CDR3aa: CASSPWTSGYEQYF
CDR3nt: TGTGCCAGCAGTCCTTGGACTAGCGGCTACGAGCAGTACTTC

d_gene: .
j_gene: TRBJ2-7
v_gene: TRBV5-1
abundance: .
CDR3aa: CASSVSWAYEQYF
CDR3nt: TGCGCCAGCAGCGTGTCATGGGCTTACGAGCAGTACTTC

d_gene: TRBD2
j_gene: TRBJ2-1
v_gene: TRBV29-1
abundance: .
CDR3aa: CSVALAGGYEQFF
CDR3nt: TGCAGCGTTGCCCTAGCGGGAGGGTATGAGCAGTTCTTC

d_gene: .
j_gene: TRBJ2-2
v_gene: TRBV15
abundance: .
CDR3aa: CATSIYFREQMNTGELFF
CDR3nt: TGTGCCACCAGCATTTATTTTCGGGAGCAGATGAACACCGGGGAGCTGTTTTTT

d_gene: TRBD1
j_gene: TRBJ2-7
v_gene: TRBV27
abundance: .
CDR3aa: CASSPSGQVPYEQYF
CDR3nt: TGTGCCAGCAGTCCCTCCGGACAGGTTCCCTACGAGCAGTACTTC

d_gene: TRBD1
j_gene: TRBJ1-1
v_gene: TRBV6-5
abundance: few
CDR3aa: CASIQDRGLTEAFF
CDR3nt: TGTGCCAGCATACAGGACAGGGGGCTAACTGAAGCTTTCTTT

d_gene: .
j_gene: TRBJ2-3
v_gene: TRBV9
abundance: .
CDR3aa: CASSPLGGASTDTQYF
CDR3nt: TGTGCCAGCAGCCCCCTGGGGGGGGCGTCCACAGATACGCAGTATTTT

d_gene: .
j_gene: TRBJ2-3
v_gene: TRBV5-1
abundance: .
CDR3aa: CASSLSAETDTQYF
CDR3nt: TGCGCCAGCAGCTTGTCAGCGGAAACAGATACGCAGTATTTT

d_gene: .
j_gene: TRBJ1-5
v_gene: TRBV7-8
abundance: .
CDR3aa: CASSGGGRNQPQHF
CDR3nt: TGTGCCAGCAGCGGCGGGGGGCGCAATCAGCCCCAGCATTTT

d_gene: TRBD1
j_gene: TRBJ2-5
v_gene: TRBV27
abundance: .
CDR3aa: CASSPQGRETQYF
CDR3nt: TGTGCCAGCAGTCCACAGGGGCGGGAGACCCAGTACTTC

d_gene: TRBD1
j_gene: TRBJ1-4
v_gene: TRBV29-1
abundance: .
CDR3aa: CSVKQGAGEKLFF
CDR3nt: TGCAGCGTCAAACAGGGGGCAGGTGAAAAACTGTTTTTT

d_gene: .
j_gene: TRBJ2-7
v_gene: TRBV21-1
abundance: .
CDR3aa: CANHPSTISYEQYF
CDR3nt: TGTGCCAACCATCCTAGTACGATCTCCTACGAGCAGTACTTC

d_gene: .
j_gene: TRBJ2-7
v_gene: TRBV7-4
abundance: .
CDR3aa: CASSLAPTGLYEQYF
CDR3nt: TGTGCCAGCAGCTTAGCGCCAACAGGGCTCTACGAGCAGTACTTC

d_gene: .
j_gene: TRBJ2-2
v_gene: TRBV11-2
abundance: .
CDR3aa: CASRQNTGELFF
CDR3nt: TGTGCCAGCAGACAAAACACCGGGGAGCTGTTTTTT

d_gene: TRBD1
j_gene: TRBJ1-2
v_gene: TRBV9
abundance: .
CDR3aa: CASSVGRTGTGGNYGYTF
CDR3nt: TGTGCCAGCAGCGTAGGCCGTACCGGGACAGGGGGGAACTATGGCTACACCTTC

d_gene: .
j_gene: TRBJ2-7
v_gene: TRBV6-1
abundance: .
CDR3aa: CASSDSLLGEQYF
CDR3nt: TGTGCCAGCAGTGATAGCCTCTTAGGCGAGCAGTACTTC

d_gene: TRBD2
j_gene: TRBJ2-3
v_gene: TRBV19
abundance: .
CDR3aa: CASIAGTTDTQYF
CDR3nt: TGTGCCAGTATAGCGGGAACCACAGATACGCAGTATTTT

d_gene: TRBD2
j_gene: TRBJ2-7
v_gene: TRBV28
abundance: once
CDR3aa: CASRLRTSEYYEQYF
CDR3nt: TGTGCCAGCAGACTTCGGACTAGCGAATACTACGAGCAGTACTTC

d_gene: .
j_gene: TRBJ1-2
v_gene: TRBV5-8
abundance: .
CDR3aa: CASSFLAEYTF
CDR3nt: TGTGCCAGCAGCTTCTTAGCGGAATACACCTTC

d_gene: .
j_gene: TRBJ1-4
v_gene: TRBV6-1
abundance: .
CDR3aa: CASSERPAGSEDEKLFF
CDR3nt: TGTGCCAGCAGTGAACGCCCCGCGGGGTCCGAGGATGAAAAACTGTTTTTT

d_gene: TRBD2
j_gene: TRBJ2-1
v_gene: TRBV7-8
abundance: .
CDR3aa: CASSTKRETYNEQFF
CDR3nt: TGTGCCAGCAGCACTAAGCGGGAAACCTACAATGAGCAGTTCTTC

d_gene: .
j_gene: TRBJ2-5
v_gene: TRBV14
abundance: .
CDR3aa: CASSQDRVTQYF
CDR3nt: TGTGCCAGCAGCCAAGATCGAGTGACCCAGTACTTC

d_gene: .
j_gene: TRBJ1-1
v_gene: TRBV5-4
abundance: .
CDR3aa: CASSKMGGRYTEAFF
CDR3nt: TGTGCCAGCAGCAAAATGGGAGGCCGCTACACTGAAGCTTTCTTT

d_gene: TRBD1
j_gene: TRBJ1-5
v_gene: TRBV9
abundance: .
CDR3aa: CASSVGWTGLEPQHF
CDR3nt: TGTGCCAGCAGCGTAGGGTGGACAGGGTTAGAGCCCCAGCATTTT

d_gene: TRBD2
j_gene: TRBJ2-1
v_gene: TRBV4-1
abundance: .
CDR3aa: CASSDSGRAGEQFF
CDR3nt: TGCGCCAGCAGCGATAGCGGGAGGGCCGGGGAGCAGTTCTTC

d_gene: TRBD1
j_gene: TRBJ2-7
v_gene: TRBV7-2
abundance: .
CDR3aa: CASSNTGGGYEQYF
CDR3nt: TGTGCCAGCAGCAATACAGGGGGCGGGTACGAGCAGTACTTC

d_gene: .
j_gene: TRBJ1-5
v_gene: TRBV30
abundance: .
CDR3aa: CAWSVSGGQRNQPQHF
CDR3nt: TGTGCCTGGAGTGTAAGCGGGGGTCAGCGCAATCAGCCCCAGCATTTT

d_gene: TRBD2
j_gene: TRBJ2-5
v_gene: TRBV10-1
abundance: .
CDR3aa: CASSESSGSWETQYF
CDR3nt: TGCGCCAGCAGTGAGTCTAGCGGGAGCTGGGAGACCCAGTACTTC

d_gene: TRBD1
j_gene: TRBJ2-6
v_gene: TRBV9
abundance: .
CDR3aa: CASSPDRVSSGANVLTF
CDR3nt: TGTGCCAGCAGCCCGGACAGGGTTTCGTCTGGGGCCAACGTCCTGACTTTC

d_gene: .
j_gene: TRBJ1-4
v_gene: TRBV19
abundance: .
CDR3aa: CASSVTGDNEKLFF
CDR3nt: TGTGCCAGTAGTGTCACAGGAGACAATGAAAAACTGTTTTTT

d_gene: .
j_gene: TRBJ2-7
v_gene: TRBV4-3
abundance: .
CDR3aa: CASSQDQGGGNLFYEQYF
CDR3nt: TGCGCCAGCAGCCAAGATCAAGGGGGAGGGAACTTATTCTACGAGCAGTACTTC

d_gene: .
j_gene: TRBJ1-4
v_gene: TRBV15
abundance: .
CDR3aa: CATSRGGPTNEKLFF
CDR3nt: TGTGCCACCAGCAGAGGAGGGCCAACTAATGAAAAACTGTTTTTT

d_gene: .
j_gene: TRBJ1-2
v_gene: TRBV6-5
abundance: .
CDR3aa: CASSYSTGYGYTF
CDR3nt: TGTGCCAGCAGTTACTCGACAGGATACGGCTACACCTTC

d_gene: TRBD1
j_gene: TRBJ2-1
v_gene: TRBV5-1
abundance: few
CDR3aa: CASSLEPGQFYNEQFF
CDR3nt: TGCGCCAGCAGCTTGGAACCGGGACAGTTTTACAATGAGCAGTTCTTC

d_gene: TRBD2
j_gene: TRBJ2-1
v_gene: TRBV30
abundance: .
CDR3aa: CAWDRLAGDLASYNEQFF
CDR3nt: TGTGCCTGGGACCGGTTAGCGGGAGACCTTGCCTCCTACAATGAGCAGTTCTTC

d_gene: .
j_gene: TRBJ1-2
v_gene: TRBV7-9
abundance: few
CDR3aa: CASSLGGTPANYGYTF
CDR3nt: TGTGCCAGCAGCTTAGGAGGGACTCCAGCTAACTATGGCTACACCTTC

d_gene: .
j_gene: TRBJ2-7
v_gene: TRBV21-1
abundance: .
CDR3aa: CASSKAVTGASYEQYF
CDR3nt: TGTGCCAGCAGCAAAGCCGTGACAGGGGCCTCCTACGAGCAGTACTTC

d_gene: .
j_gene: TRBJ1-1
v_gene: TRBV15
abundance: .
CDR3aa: CATSRDPNTEAFF
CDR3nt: TGTGCCACCAGCAGAGACCCAAACACTGAAGCTTTCTTT

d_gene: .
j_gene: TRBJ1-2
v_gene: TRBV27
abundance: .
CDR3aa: CASSSGWGGLAF
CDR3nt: TGTGCCAGCAGTTCGGGGTGGGGGGGTCTCGCCTTC

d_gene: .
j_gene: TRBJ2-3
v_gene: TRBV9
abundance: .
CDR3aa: CASSATQGWADTQYF
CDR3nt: TGTGCCAGCAGCGCCACTCAGGGGTGGGCAGATACGCAGTATTTT